A selection of T cell receptor beta chains follows, all from one sample in a study of shared clonotypes between healthy human individuals. Method: immunoSEQ multiplex PCR; TCRdb's copy keeps in-frame clones and lacks some. The sample lists some 900,000 clones; over 60% were seen once. The sequenced material came from memory CD4+ T cells sorted from blood. These receptors all come from a man aged 18 to 30 in good health. Each CDR3 is given with its conserved first and last residue. D genes are given only for firm matches. Some rows mark clone size as missing; the rest say once, few, many or name a class of expanded clone.

>TRBV7-2|once|NA|TRBJ2-3
CASSLMSGSTDTQYF
TGTGCCAGCAGCTTAATGAGCGGGAGCACAGATACGCAGTATTTT
>TRBV7-3|once|NA|TRBJ2-2
CASTLRGSANTGELFF
TGTGCCAGCACCTTGAGGGGGTCCGCGAACACCGGGGAGCTGTTTTTT
>TRBV7-2|NA|NA|TRBJ2-1
CASSSRETYNEQFF
TGTGCCAGCAGCTCTCGGGAGACCTACAATGAGCAGTTCTTC
>TRBV7-9|NA|TRBD2|TRBJ2-7
CASSLELAVYEQYF
TGTGCCAGCAGCTTAGAACTAGCGGTATACGAGCAGTACTTC
>TRBV5-1|NA|TRBD1|TRBJ1-1
CASSPEGQRNTEAFF
TGCGCCAGCAGCCCAGAGGGACAGAGGAACACTGAAGCTTTCTTT
>TRBV30|NA|NA|TRBJ2-7
CASGQGGNEQYF
TGTGCCTCCGGACAGGGAGGGAACGAGCAGTACTTC
>TRBV19|NA|NA|TRBJ2-3
CASSIGFVTDTQYF
TGTGCCAGTAGTATCGGTTTCGTAACAGATACGCAGTATTTT
>TRBV5-8|NA|NA|TRBJ1-4
CASSLTLYWMDEKLFF
TGTGCCAGCAGCTTGACCCTATATTGGATGGATGAAAAACTGTTTTTT
>TRBV4-1|NA|TRBD1|TRBJ1-5
CASRGGTAIYSNQPQHF
TGCGCCAGCAGGGGCGGGACAGCCATTTATAGCAATCAGCCCCAGCATTTT
>TRBV30|NA|NA|TRBJ1-4
CAWSGQVREKLFF
TGTGCCTGGAGTGGGCAGGTCCGCGAAAAACTGTTTTTT
>TRBV4-1|NA|TRBD1|TRBJ2-3
CASSQGRDSGVTDTQYF
TGCGCCAGCAGCCAAGGACGGGACAGTGGTGTTACAGATACGCAGTATTTT
>TRBV30|NA|TRBD2|TRBJ2-1
CAWLSGREQFF
TGTGCCTGGTTAAGCGGGAGGGAGCAGTTCTTC
>TRBV30|NA|NA|TRBJ1-3
CAWSGGVPGNTIYF
TGTGCCTGGAGCGGGGGGGTCCCTGGAAACACCATATATTTT
>TRBV30|few|NA|TRBJ1-1
CAWSETTGLQAFF
TGTGCCTGGAGTGAAACGACAGGCCTACAGGCTTTCTTT
>TRBV18|NA|NA|TRBJ2-5
CASSKGQQETQYF
TGTGCCAGCTCTAAAGGACAGCAAGAGACCCAGTACTTC
>TRBV21-1|NA|NA|TRBJ1-1
CASSSSSGQNEAFF
TGTGCCAGCAGCTCATCGTCGGGACAGAACGAAGCTTTCTTT
>TRBV25-1|once|NA|TRBJ2-3
CASSELGWDPSTDTQYF
TGTGCCAGCAGTGAATTAGGCTGGGACCCTAGCACAGATACGCAGTATTTT
>TRBV10-2|NA|TRBD1|TRBJ1-2
CASTYPGQGYTF
TGCGCCAGCACCTATCCGGGACAGGGCTACACCTTC
>TRBV4-1|NA|TRBD2|TRBJ2-5
CASSQGETSGGAGLETQYF
TGCGCCAGCAGCCAAGGAGAGACTAGCGGGGGGGCCGGGCTGGAGACCCAGTACTTC
>TRBV9|NA|TRBD1|TRBJ2-1
CASSAEGQPVSYNEQFF
TGTGCCAGCAGCGCCGAGGGACAGCCAGTATCCTACAATGAGCAGTTCTTC
>TRBV5-6|NA|TRBD2|TRBJ2-7
CASSSTSGAPNYEQYF
TGTGCCAGCAGTTCGACTAGCGGGGCACCTAACTACGAGCAGTACTTC
>TRBV5-4|NA|NA|TRBJ1-1
CASSLPGRQNTEAFF
TGTGCCAGCAGCCTTCCGGGACGGCAGAACACTGAAGCTTTCTTT
>TRBV28|NA|TRBD1|TRBJ1-2
CASSLLTGGGGYTF
TGTGCCAGCAGTTTGTTGACAGGGGGTGGTGGCTACACCTTC
>TRBV5-4|few|NA|TRBJ1-4
CASSSGHTRDEKLFF
TGTGCCAGCAGCTCAGGTCACACCCGTGATGAAAAACTGTTTTTT
>TRBV28|NA|NA|TRBJ1-3
CASTPTDGYSGNTIYF
TGTGCCAGCACCCCGACGGACGGGTATTCTGGAAACACCATATATTTT
>TRBV6-1|NA|NA|TRBJ1-6
CASSESRPLHF
TGTGCCAGCAGTGAGAGCCGACCCCTCCACTTT
>TRBV29-1|few|NA|TRBJ2-1
CSVEDTVQTGNEQFF
TGCAGCGTTGAAGACACCGTCCAAACGGGGAATGAGCAGTTCTTC
>TRBV6-5|NA|TRBD2|TRBJ2-5
CASRSGRASLETQYF
TGTGCCAGCAGAAGCGGGAGGGCCAGTTTGGAGACCCAGTACTTC
>TRBV30|NA|NA|TRBJ2-7
CAWSVAYEQYF
TGTGCCTGGAGTGTGGCGTACGAGCAGTACTTC
>TRBV18|NA|NA|TRBJ1-5
CASSPPNQPQHF
TGTGCCAGCTCACCACCGAATCAGCCCCAGCATTTT
>TRBV6-5|NA|TRBD1|TRBJ1-2
CASQGARGYTF
TGTGCCAGCCAGGGGGCTCGCGGCTACACCTTC
>TRBV29-1|NA|TRBD2|TRBJ2-1
CSVVSGSGSNEQFF
TGCAGCGTTGTGAGCGGGAGTGGGTCGAATGAGCAGTTCTTC
>TRBV5-1|NA|TRBD2|TRBJ2-5
CASSGTGTSGQETQYF
TGCGCCAGCAGCGGTACCGGGACTAGCGGTCAAGAGACCCAGTACTTC
>TRBV20-1|few|NA|TRBJ1-6
CSARKGDTLHF
TGCAGTGCCCGGAAGGGGGACACCCTCCACTTT
>TRBV30|NA|NA|TRBJ1-1
CARQANTEAFF
TGTGCCCGACAGGCGAACACTGAAGCTTTCTTT
>TRBV7-2|NA|TRBD2|TRBJ2-1
CASSFAGGSSYNEQFF
TGTGCCAGCAGCTTTGCGGGCGGGAGCTCCTACAATGAGCAGTTCTTC
>TRBV30|few|NA|TRBJ1-2
CAWRPRELTYGYTF
TGTGCCTGGAGACCCCGGGAGCTAACCTATGGCTACACCTTC